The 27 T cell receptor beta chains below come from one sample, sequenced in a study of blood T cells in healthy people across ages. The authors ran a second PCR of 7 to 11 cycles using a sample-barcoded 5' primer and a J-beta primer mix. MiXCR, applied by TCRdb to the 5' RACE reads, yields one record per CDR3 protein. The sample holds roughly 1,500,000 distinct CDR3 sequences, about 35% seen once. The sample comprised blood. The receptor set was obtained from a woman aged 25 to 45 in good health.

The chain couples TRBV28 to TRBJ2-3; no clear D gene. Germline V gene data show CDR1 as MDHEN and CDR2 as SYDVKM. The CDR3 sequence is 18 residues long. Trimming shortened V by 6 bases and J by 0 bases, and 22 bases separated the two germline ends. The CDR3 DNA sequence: TGTGCCAGCAGCTCCCGGTCGGGCGGACCGTCTAGCACAGATACGCAGTATTTT. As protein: CASSSRSGGPSSTDTQYF.

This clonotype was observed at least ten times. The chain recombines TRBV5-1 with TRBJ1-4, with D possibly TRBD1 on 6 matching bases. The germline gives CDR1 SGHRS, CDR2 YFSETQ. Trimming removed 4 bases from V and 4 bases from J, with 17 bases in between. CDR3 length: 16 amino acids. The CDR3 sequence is CASSPSSGQINEKLFF. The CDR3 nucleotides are TGCGCCAGCAGCCCATCATCAGGACAGATTAATGAAAAACTGTTTTTT. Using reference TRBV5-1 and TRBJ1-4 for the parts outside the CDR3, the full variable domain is KAGVTQTPRYLIKTRGQQVTLSCSPISGHRSVSWYQQTPGQGLQFLFEYFSETQRNKGNFPGRFSGRQFSNSRSEMNVSTLELGDSALYLCASSPSSGQINEKLFFGSGTQLSVL.

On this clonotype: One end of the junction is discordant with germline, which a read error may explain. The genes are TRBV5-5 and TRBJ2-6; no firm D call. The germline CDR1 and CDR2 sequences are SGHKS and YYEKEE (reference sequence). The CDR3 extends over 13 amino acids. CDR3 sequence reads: CASRYGPANVPTF. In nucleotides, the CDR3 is TGTGCCAGCAGATATGGTCCCGCCAACGTCCCGACTTTC.

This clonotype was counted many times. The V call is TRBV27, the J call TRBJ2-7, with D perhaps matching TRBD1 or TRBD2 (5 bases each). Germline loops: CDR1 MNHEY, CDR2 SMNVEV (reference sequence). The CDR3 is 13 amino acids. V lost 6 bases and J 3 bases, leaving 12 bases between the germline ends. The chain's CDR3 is CASSLGTNYEQYF. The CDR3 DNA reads TGTGCCAGCAGCTTAGGGACGAACTACGAGCAGTACTTC.

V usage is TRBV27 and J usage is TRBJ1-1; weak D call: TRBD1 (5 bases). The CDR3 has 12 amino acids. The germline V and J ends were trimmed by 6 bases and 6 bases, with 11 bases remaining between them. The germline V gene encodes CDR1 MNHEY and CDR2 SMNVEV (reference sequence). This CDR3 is CASSSRGAEAFF. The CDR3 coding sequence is TGTGCCAGCAGCTCACGGGGGGCTGAAGCTTTCTTT.

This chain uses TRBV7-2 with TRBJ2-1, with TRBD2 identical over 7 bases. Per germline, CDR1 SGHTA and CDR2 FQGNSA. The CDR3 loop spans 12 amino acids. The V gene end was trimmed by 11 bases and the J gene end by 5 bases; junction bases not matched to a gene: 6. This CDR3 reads CASALADNEQFF. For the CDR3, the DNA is TGTGCCTCGGCTCTAGCGGACAATGAGCAGTTCTTC.

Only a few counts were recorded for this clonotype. The CDR3 DNA reads as TGTGCCAGCAGCCCCCTGAGGACCAACACTGAAGCTTTCTTT. Its protein product is CASSPLRTNTEAFF. J is TRBJ1-1 and V is TRBV7-9; D call uncertain. This CDR3 spans 14 amino acids. V lost 5 bases to trimming and J lost 2 bases, with 12 bases between them. Germline CDR1 SEHNR, CDR2 FQNEAQ (reference sequence).

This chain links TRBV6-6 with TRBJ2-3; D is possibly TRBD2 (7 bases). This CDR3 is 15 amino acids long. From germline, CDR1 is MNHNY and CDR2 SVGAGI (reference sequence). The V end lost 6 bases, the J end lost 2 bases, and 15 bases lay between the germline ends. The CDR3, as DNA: TGTGCCAGCAGGGGGGGGCGAGGGGTCACAGATACGCAGTATTTT. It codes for CASRGGRGVTDTQYF.

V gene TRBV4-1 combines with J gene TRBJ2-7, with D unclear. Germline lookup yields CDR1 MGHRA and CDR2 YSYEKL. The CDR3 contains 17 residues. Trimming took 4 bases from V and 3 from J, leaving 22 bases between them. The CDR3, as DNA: TGCGCCAGCAGCCGAAGTGACCTAAGGACCGTGGGCTACGAGCAGTACTTC. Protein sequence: CASSRSDLRTVGYEQYF.

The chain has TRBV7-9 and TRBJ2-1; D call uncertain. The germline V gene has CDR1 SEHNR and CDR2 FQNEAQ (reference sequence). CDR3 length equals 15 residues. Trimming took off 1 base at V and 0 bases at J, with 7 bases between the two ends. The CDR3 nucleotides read TGTGCCAGCAGCTTAGACGGGTACTCCTACAATGAGCAGTTCTTC. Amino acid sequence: CASSLDGYSYNEQFF.

The CDR3 is CSVGGLSGSSTDTQYF. The CDR3 nucleotides read TGCAGCGTTGGGGGACTAAGCGGGAGTAGCACAGATACGCAGTATTTT. V is TRBV29-1 and J is TRBJ2-3, with TRBD2 matching over 8 bases. This CDR3 has 16 residues. Germline CDR1 is SQVTM and CDR2 is ANQGSEA. The trim removed 4 bases at V and 0 bases at J, leaving 9 bases unmatched.

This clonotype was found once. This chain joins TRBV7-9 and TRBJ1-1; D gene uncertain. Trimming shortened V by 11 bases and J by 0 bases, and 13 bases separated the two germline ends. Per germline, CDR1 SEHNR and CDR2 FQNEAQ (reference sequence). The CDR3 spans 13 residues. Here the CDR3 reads CASRARVNTEAFF. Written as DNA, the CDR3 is TGTGCCTCCCGAGCGAGGGTGAACACTGAAGCTTTCTTT.

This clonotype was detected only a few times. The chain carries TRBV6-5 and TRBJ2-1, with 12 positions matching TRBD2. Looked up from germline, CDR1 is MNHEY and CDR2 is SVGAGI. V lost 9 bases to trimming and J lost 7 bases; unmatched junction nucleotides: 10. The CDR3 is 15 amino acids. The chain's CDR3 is CASSLTGTSGNEQFF. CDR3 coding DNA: TGTGCCAGTTCTCTTACCGGGACTAGCGGGAATGAGCAGTTCTTC.

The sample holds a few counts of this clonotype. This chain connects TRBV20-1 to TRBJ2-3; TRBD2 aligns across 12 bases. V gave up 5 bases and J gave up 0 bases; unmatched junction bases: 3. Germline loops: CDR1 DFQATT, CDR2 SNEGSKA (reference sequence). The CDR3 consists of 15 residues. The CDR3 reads CSAPTSGGSTDTQYF. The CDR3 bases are TGCAGTGCTCCGACTAGCGGGGGTAGCACAGATACGCAGTATTTT.

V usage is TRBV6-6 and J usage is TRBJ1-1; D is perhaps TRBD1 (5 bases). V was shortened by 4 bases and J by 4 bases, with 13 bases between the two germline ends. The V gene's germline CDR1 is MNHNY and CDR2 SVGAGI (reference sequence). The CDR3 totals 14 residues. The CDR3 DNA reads TGTGCCAGCAGTTCCGGGGGAACGAGCACTGAAGCTTTCTTT. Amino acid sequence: CASSSGGTSTEAFF.

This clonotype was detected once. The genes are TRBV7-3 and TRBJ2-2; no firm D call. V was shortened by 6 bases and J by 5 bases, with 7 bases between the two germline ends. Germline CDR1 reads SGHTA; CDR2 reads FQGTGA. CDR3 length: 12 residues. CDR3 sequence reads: CASRSKTGELFF. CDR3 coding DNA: TGTGCCAGCAGAAGCAAAACCGGGGAGCTGTTTTTT. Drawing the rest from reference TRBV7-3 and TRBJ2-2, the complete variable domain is GAGVSQTPSNKVTEKGKYVELRCDPISGHTALYWYRQSLGQGPEFLIYFQGTGAADDSGLPNDRFFAVRPEGSVSTLKIQRTERGDSAVYLCASRSKTGELFFGEGSRLTVL.

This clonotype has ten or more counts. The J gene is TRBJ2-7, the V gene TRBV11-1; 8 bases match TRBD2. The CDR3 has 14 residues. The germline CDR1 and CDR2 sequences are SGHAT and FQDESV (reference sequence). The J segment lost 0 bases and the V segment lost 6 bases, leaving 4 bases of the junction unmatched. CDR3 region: CASSIAGSSYEQYF. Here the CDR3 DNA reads TGTGCCAGCAGTATAGCGGGGAGCTCCTACGAGCAGTACTTC.

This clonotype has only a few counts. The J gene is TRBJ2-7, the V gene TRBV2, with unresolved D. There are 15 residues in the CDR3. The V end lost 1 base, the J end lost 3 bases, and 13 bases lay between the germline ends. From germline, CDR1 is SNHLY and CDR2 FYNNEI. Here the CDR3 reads CASSEGVPLDYEQYF. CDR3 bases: TGTGCCAGCAGTGAAGGGGTCCCCCTGGACTACGAGCAGTACTTC.

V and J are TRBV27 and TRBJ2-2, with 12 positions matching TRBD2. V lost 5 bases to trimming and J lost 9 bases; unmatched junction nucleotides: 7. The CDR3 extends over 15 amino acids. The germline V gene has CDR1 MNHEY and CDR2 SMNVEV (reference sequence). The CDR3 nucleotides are TGTGCCAGCAGTATGACTAGCGGGAGTTTCTGGGAGCTGTTTTTT. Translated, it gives CASSMTSGSFWELFF.

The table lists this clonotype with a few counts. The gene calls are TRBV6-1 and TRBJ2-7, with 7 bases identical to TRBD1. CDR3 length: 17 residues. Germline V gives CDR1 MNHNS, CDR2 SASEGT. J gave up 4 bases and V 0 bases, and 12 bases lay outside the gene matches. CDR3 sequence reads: CASSEALSGTALYEQYF. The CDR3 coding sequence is TGTGCCAGCAGTGAAGCGCTGTCTGGGACAGCTCTTTACGAGCAGTACTTC.

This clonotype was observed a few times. The CDR3 protein is CSARPGLASSYEQYF. CDR3 nucleotides: TGCAGTGCTAGACCGGGACTAGCCAGCTCCTACGAGCAGTACTTC. This chain links TRBV20-1 with TRBJ2-7; 9 nucleotides line up with TRBD2. Germline V CDR1 and CDR2: DFQATT, SNEGSKA (reference sequence). This CDR3 is built from 15 residues. With V trimmed by 2 bases and J by 0 bases, 5 bases remained unmatched.

The CDR3 loop reads CSARLEFSGANVLTF. DNA for the CDR3: TGCAGTGCTAGGTTGGAGTTCTCTGGGGCCAACGTCCTGACTTTC. The J gene is TRBJ2-6, the V gene TRBV20-1; D is ambiguous. The CDR3 runs to 15 residues. Germline V gives CDR1 DFQATT, CDR2 SNEGSKA (reference sequence). The V end lost 3 bases, the J end lost 0 bases, and 9 bases lay between the germline ends.

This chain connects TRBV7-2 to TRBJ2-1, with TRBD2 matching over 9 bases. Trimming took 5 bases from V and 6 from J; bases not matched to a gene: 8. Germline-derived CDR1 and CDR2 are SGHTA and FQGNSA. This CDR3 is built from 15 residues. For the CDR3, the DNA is TGTGCCAGCAGCCTCGGCGGGGGGGGACGCAATGAGCAGTTCTTC. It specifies CASSLGGGGRNEQFF. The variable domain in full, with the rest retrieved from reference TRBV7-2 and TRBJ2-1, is GAGVSQSPSNKVTEKGKDVELRCDPISGHTALYWYRQSLGQGLEFLIYFQGNSAPDKSGLPSDRFSAERTGGSVSTLTIQRTQQEDSAVYLCASSLGGGGRNEQFFGPGTRLTVL.

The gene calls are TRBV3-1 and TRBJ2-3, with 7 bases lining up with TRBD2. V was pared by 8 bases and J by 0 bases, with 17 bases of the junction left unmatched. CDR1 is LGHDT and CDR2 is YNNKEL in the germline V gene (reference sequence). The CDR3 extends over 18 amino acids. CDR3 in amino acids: CASGLRPTSDTSTDTQYF. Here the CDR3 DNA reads TGTGCCAGCGGCCTCCGACCTACTAGCGACACTAGCACAGATACGCAGTATTTT.

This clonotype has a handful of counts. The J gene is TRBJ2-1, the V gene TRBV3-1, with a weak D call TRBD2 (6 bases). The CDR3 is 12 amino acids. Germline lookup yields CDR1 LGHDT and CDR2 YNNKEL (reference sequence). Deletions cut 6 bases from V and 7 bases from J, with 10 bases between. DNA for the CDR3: TGTGCCAGCAGATTACGGGGGAATGAGCAGTTCTTC. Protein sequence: CASRLRGNEQFF.

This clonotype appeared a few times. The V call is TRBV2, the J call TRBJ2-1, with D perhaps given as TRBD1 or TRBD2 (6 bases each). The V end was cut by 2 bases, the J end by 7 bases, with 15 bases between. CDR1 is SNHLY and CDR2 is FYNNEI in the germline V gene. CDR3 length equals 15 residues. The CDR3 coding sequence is TGTGCCAGCAGTGAACTGGGGGCGGGGTATAATGAGCAGTTCTTC. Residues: CASSELGAGYNEQFF.

The CDR3 here is CASSPWGSIYNEQFF. CDR3 in DNA: TGTGCCAGCAGCCCGTGGGGTTCCATTTACAATGAGCAGTTCTTC. The rearrangement joins TRBV7-9 to TRBJ2-1; no clear D. The germline CDR1 and CDR2 sequences are SEHNR and FQNEAQ (reference sequence). V lost 5 bases and J 4 bases, leaving 15 bases between the germline ends. The CDR3 length is 15 residues.